A single sample gave rise to the 17 T cell receptor beta chains below, sequenced in a study of graft-versus-host responses after intestinal transplantation. These receptors have no identified antigens. The repertoire was sequenced with immunoSEQ multiplex PCR; TCRdb's copy has only in-frame clones and lacks some. The top ten hold over 0.15% of the sample, which has approximately 130,000 clones, around nine tenths seen once. The source material was unstimulated CD4+ T cells sorted from spleen or lymph node cells, sampled before intestinal transplant. The receptors come from a human donor who received an intestinal transplant.

V is TRBV27 and J is TRBJ1-6, with D perhaps matching TRBD1 (6 bases). The CDR3 covers 13 residues. The germline V gene has CDR1 MNHEY and CDR2 SMNVEV (reference sequence). Trimming removed 6 bases at V and 8 bases at J, with 11 bases between. In DNA form, the CDR3 reads TGTGCCAGCAGAAGGACAGCGGATTCACCCCTCCACTTT. Amino acid sequence: CASRRTADSPLHF.

In its sample, this clone was seen once. The V gene is TRBV7-2, the J gene TRBJ1-5, with no clear D. Germline V lookup: CDR1 SGHTA, CDR2 FQGNSA. Trimming stripped 6 bases from V and 0 bases from J, with 12 bases between. This CDR3 has 15 amino acids. The CDR3 protein is CASSQSSYSNQPQHF. CDR3 DNA sequence: TGTGCCAGCAGTCAGAGCTCTTATAGCAATCAGCCCCAGCATTTT. The full variable domain, completed using reference TRBV7-2 and TRBJ1-5, is GAGVSQSPSNKVTEKGKDVELRCDPISGHTALYWYRQSLGQGLEFLIYFQGNSAPDKSGLPSDRFSAERTGGSVSTLTIQRTQQEDSAVYLCASSQSSYSNQPQHFGDGTRLSIL.

The chain recombines TRBV5-1 with TRBJ2-1; TRBD2 agrees at 10 bases. Germline V gives CDR1 SGHRS, CDR2 YFSETQ. CDR3 length: 17 amino acids. V was clipped by 1 base and J by 9 bases; unmatched bases: 13. In nucleotides, the CDR3 is TGCGCCAGCAGCTTGTCCACTAGCGGGGTGTCGCGGGGTGAGCAGTTCTTC. Its translation is CASSLSTSGVSRGEQFF. Complete variable domain (other parts from reference TRBV5-1 and TRBJ2-1): KAGVTQTPRYLIKTRGQQVTLSCSPISGHRSVSWYQQTPGQGLQFLFEYFSETQRNKGNFPGRFSGRQFSNSRSEMNVSTLELGDSALYLCASSLSTSGVSRGEQFFGPGTRLTVL.

The chain is built from TRBV10-2 and TRBJ2-7, with 9 positions matching TRBD1. V dropped 5 bases and J dropped 5; count of bases not matched to a gene: 10. The CDR3 loop spans 15 amino acids. Germline loops: CDR1 WSHSY, CDR2 SAAADI. The CDR3 loop is CASSLTPGQGDEQYF. DNA of the CDR3: TGCGCCAGCAGTCTGACGCCGGGACAGGGAGACGAGCAGTACTTC.

This chain joins TRBV5-1 and TRBJ1-2, with no clear D. This CDR3 comprises 12 residues. V lost 4 bases, J lost 4 bases, and 8 bases lay in between. Germline loops: CDR1 SGHRS, CDR2 YFSETQ. This CDR3 is CASSKGGYGYTF. Written as DNA, the CDR3 is TGCGCCAGCAGCAAAGGCGGCTATGGCTACACCTTC.

The gene calls are TRBV5-6 and TRBJ1-1, with 7 nucleotides matching TRBD1. The length of the CDR3 is 14 residues. Germline loops: CDR1 SGHDT, CDR2 YYEEEE. With V trimmed by 4 bases and J by 1 base, 4 bases remained unmatched. In nucleotides, the CDR3 is TGTGCCAGCAGCACGGACAGGCCGAACACTGAAGCTTTCTTT. Translating gives CASSTDRPNTEAFF.

The V call is TRBV27, the J call TRBJ2-7; D tentatively fits TRBD1 or TRBD2 (6 bases each). There are 15 residues in the CDR3. Germline values: CDR1 MNHEY, CDR2 SMNVEV (reference sequence). Trimming removed 5 bases from V and 4 bases from J, with 18 bases in between. CDR3 region: CASSVGGRDPYEQYF. The DNA for the CDR3 is TGTGCCAGCAGTGTAGGGGGGCGGGATCCGTACGAGCAGTACTTC.

This rearrangement joins TRBV7-8 to TRBJ2-3; TRBD2 is a possible D gene (6 bases). V was pared by 4 bases and J by 4 bases, with 12 bases between. The CDR3 consists of 14 residues. Germline V lookup: CDR1 SGHVS, CDR2 FQNEAQ. The CDR3 here is CASSWRGAPDTQYF. CDR3 nucleotides: TGTGCCAGCAGCTGGCGGGGTGCCCCAGATACGCAGTATTTT.

The chain is built from TRBV4-2 and TRBJ2-7; the match to TRBD2 covers 9 bases. In germline, CDR1 is LGHNA, CDR2 YNFKEQ. V was pared by 1 base and J by 4 bases, with 8 bases of the junction left unmatched. The CDR3 covers 16 residues. The CDR3 region has the DNA TGTGCCAGCAGCCAAGGAGTTAGCGGGGGATCGTACGAGCAGTACTTC. This encodes CASSQGVSGGSYEQYF.

V is TRBV5-4 and J is TRBJ2-1; 12 bases match TRBD2. The V and J ends lost 5 bases and 6 bases, in that order; junction bases with no gene match: 6. The CDR3 extends over 15 amino acids. Germline V gene data show CDR1 as SGHNT and CDR2 as YYREEE (reference sequence). The CDR3 region is CASRRLAGGPNEQFF. CDR3 bases: TGTGCCAGCAGACGTCTAGCGGGGGGGCCCAATGAGCAGTTCTTC.

This clone was observed a handful of times. The chain is built from TRBV11-3 and TRBJ1-3, with unresolved D. The germline V and J ends were trimmed by 5 bases and 2 bases, with 4 bases remaining between them. The germline V gene encodes CDR1 SGHNT and CDR2 YENEEA. This CDR3 is 12 amino acids long. Here the CDR3 DNA reads TGTGCCAGCAGCCACCCTGGAAACACCATATATTTT. Translation: CASSHPGNTIYF.

This clone was detected only once. The CDR3 sequence is CASSLDEGYEQYF. The CDR3 DNA reads TGTGCCAGCAGCTTGGACGAGGGCTACGAGCAGTACTTC. V gene TRBV5-4 combines with J gene TRBJ2-7; a weak D match, TRBD2 (5 bases). Germline V gene lookup returns CDR1 SGHNT and CDR2 YYREEE (reference sequence). Trimming pared 0 bases from V and 3 bases from J, leaving 7 bases between. The CDR3 is 13 residues long. Full variable domain (missing parts from reference TRBV5-4 and TRBJ2-7): ETGVTQSPTHLIKTRGQQVTLRCSSQSGHNTVSWYQQALGQGPQFIFQYYREEENGRGNFPPRFSGLQFPNYSSELNVNALELDDSALYLCASSLDEGYEQYFGPGTRLTVT.

The J gene is TRBJ2-1, the V gene TRBV2; no clear D gene. Germline-derived CDR1 and CDR2 are SNHLY and FYNNEI. The CDR3 spans 14 residues. Deletions cut 4 bases from V and 2 bases from J, with 9 bases between. CDR3 protein: CASSAGLAYNEQFF. CDR3 nucleotide sequence: TGTGCCAGCAGTGCAGGTCTTGCCTACAATGAGCAGTTCTTC.

This chain uses TRBV7-2 with TRBJ1-1; maybe TRBD1 (6 bases). Germline loops: CDR1 SGHTA, CDR2 FQGNSA. The CDR3 totals 14 residues. V lost 3 bases to trimming and J lost 8 bases, with 16 bases between them. CDR3: CASSFPGGAWEAFF. In nucleotides, the CDR3 is TGTGCCAGCAGCTTCCCGGGGGGGGCTTGGGAAGCTTTCTTT.

This clone appeared once. The CDR3 here is CASSRRQGYEAFF. DNA of the CDR3: TGTGCCAGCAGCAGAAGACAGGGGTACGAAGCTTTCTTT. The rearrangement joins TRBV7-9 to TRBJ1-1; 8 positions match TRBD1. The trim removed 5 bases at V and 8 bases at J, leaving 7 bases unmatched. The CDR3 is 13 amino acids. CDR1 and CDR2 (germline): SEHNR, FQNEAQ (reference sequence).

This chain links TRBV5-1 with TRBJ2-5; D perhaps matches TRBD2 (6 bases). The J call is uncertain, as TRBJ2-7 better fits the DNA end. The CDR3 runs 17 residues. Germline assignment: CDR1 SGHRS and CDR2 YFSETQ. Written as DNA, the CDR3 is TGCGCCAGCAGCTTGGAGTGGGGGGTCCTAACCTCCTACGAGCAGTACTTC. Translated: CASSLEWGVLTSYEQYF.

The chain carries TRBV19 and TRBJ1-5; D possibly corresponds to TRBD1 (5 bases). The ends were cut back, 2 bases at V and 5 bases at J, with 13 bases in the middle. Germline V gene sequence: CDR1 LNHDA, CDR2 SQIVND (reference sequence). The CDR3 is 15 residues long. For the CDR3, the DNA is TGTGCCAGTAGTATAACCTTCAGGGATTATCAGCCCCAGCATTTT. Amino acids: CASSITFRDYQPQHF.